Shown below are 14 T cell receptor beta chains from a single sample sequenced in a study of shared T cell receptors in the human thymus. Only in-frame clones appear in the TCRdb table, and some are missing; sequencing was by immunoSEQ multiplex PCR. In the table there are roughly 700,000 clones, more than 75% of which are singletons. These records were also assigned to another study, of human thymus T cells.

The specimen was thymocytes. The receptors here all came from a boy younger than two with a congenital heart defect.

This chain connects TRBV28 to TRBJ1-3, with no clear D. This CDR3 is 15 amino acids long. V was clipped by 4 bases and J by 5 bases, with 15 bases between them. Germline CDR1 is MDHEN and CDR2 is SYDVKM. The CDR3 DNA follows: TGTGCCAGCAGTTCCGCGGACGGACTCCGAAACACCATATATTTT. Its translation: CASSSADGLRNTIYF.

A few counts support this clone. An end of the junction does not agree with germline; a read error may underlie this. J is TRBJ1-4 and V is TRBV6-5; TRBD1 matches 8 bases. This CDR3 spans 10 amino acids. CDR1 and CDR2 from the germline V gene are MNHEY and SVGAGI. CDR3 in amino acids: CASSSRDRTF. The CDR3 bases are TGTGCCAGCAGTTCAAGGGACAGGACTTTT.

The rearrangement uses TRBV5-3 and TRBJ1-2, with a possible D match to TRBD1 (6 bases). TRBV5-3 is sorted into the ORF group, with uncertain function. The CDR3 is 14 residues long. Deletions cut 3 bases from V and 3 bases from J, with 12 bases between. CDR3 residues: CARSWQGPHYGYTF. The CDR3 DNA reads TGTGCCAGAAGCTGGCAGGGGCCCCACTATGGCTACACCTTC.

The V call is TRBV29-1, the J call TRBJ1-4; 9 bases are a match to TRBD1. CDR1 SQVTM and CDR2 ANQGSEA come from the germline V gene. V lost 6 bases and J lost 8; bases outside the gene matches: 10. The CDR3 has 14 amino acids. The CDR3: CSVAARTGDEKLFF. CDR3 sequence (DNA): TGCAGCGTGGCTGCTCGGACAGGGGACGAAAAACTGTTTTTT.

The rearrangement links TRBV7-2 to TRBJ2-7, with 9 bases matching TRBD1. After removal of 5 bases from V and 5 bases from J, the junction contained 10 bases not matched to a gene. The length of the CDR3 is 15 residues. Looked up from germline, CDR1 is SGHTA and CDR2 is FQGNSA. DNA of the CDR3: TGTGCCAGCAGCCTCACCCGGGACAGGGTCCACGAGCAGTACTTC. Protein product: CASSLTRDRVHEQYF.

The chain is built from TRBV27 and TRBJ2-3, with 9 bases matching TRBD1. V was clipped by 5 bases and J by 4 bases; unmatched bases: 10. The CDR3 length is 16 residues. The germline V gene encodes CDR1 MNHEY and CDR2 SMNVEV (reference sequence). CDR3 sequence reads: CASSTSRDRVADTQYF. CDR3 sequence (DNA): TGTGCCAGCAGTACTAGCCGGGACAGGGTCGCAGATACGCAGTATTTT.

This clone was seen just once. The V call is TRBV14, the J call TRBJ2-7; 8 positions agree with TRBD1. The CDR3 sequence is 15 residues long. The germline gives CDR1 SGHDN, CDR2 FVKESK. With V trimmed by 3 bases and J by 0 bases, 4 bases remained unmatched. CDR3 nucleotide sequence: TGTGCCAGCAGCCATCTGACAGGGGACTCCTACGAGCAGTACTTC. Its protein is CASSHLTGDSYEQYF.

The chain uses TRBV7-2 and TRBJ2-7; 9 nucleotides agree with TRBD1. The V and J ends lost 1 base and 0 bases, in that order; junction bases with no gene match: 1. In germline, CDR1 is SGHTA, CDR2 FQGNSA. The CDR3 is made up of 15 amino acids. The CDR3 loop is CASSLGQGGSYEQYF. CDR3 bases: TGTGCCAGCAGCTTAGGACAGGGGGGCTCCTACGAGCAGTACTTC.

V usage is TRBV25-1 and J usage is TRBJ1-2; 9 bases are a match to TRBD1. The CDR3 is made up of 14 amino acids. Germline V gene lookup returns CDR1 MGHDK and CDR2 SYGVNS. With V trimmed by 8 bases and J by 4 bases, 8 bases remained unmatched. CDR3 protein: CASPNRGLGYGYTF. In DNA, the CDR3 is TGTGCCAGCCCTAACAGGGGGCTAGGCTATGGCTACACCTTC.

This chain connects TRBV11-2 to TRBJ2-7; D perhaps matches TRBD2 (7 bases). Looked up from germline, CDR1 is SGHAT and CDR2 is FQNNGV. The CDR3 sequence is 15 residues long. Between the trimmed V and J ends, which lost 3 bases and 1 base, there was a span of 13 bases. The CDR3 coding sequence is TGTGCCAGCAGCTTGGGGCGGGGGCCGTCCTACGAGCAGTACTTC. Encoded protein: CASSLGRGPSYEQYF. The whole variable domain, filled in from reference TRBV11-2 and TRBJ2-7, reads EAGVAQSPRYKIIEKRQSVAFWCNPISGHATLYWYQQILGQGPKLLIQFQNNGVVDDSQLPKDRFSAERLKGVDSTLKIQPAKLEDSAVYLCASSLGRGPSYEQYFGPGTRLTVT.

The rearrangement links TRBV10-3 to TRBJ2-7; D possibly corresponds to TRBD1 (5 bases). V lost 9 bases and J lost 6, with 15 bases in between. CDR1 and CDR2 (germline): ENHRY, SYGVKD. The CDR3 covers 12 residues. CDR3 nucleotides: TGTGCCATACGGCAGGGTAGGCGCGAGCAGTACTTC. It yields the protein CAIRQGRREQYF.

This sequence joins TRBV15 and TRBJ1-1, with a possible D match to TRBD1 (6 bases). V gave up 1 base and J gave up 4 bases, with 10 bases separating them. CDR1 is LNHNV, CDR2 YYDKDF, per germline (reference sequence). The CDR3 extends over 14 amino acids. The CDR3 loop is CATSRALGGTEAFF. The CDR3 DNA is TGTGCCACCAGCAGAGCACTAGGGGGCACTGAAGCTTTCTTT.

The chain has TRBV13 and TRBJ2-7, with 10 bases lining up with TRBD1. CDR1 and CDR2 (germline): PRHDT, FYEKMQ (reference sequence). V trimming: 5 bases; J trimming: 6 bases; junction bases outside the gene matches: 10. The CDR3 extends over 15 amino acids. The CDR3 DNA is TGTGCCAGCAGCCGCAAGGGACAGGGGACAGTCGAGCAGTACTTC. It specifies CASSRKGQGTVEQYF.

A single count supports this clone. The chain couples TRBV6-6 to TRBJ2-5; TRBD2 agrees at 8 bases. The CDR3 length is 14 residues. Trimming removed 7 bases from V and 5 bases from J; junction bases left unmatched: 9. Per the germline V gene, CDR1 is MNHNY and CDR2 is SVGAGI (reference sequence). In DNA, the CDR3 is TGTGCCAGCACTGAACGGGAGGGCGGGGAGACCCAGTACTTC. It specifies CASTEREGGETQYF.